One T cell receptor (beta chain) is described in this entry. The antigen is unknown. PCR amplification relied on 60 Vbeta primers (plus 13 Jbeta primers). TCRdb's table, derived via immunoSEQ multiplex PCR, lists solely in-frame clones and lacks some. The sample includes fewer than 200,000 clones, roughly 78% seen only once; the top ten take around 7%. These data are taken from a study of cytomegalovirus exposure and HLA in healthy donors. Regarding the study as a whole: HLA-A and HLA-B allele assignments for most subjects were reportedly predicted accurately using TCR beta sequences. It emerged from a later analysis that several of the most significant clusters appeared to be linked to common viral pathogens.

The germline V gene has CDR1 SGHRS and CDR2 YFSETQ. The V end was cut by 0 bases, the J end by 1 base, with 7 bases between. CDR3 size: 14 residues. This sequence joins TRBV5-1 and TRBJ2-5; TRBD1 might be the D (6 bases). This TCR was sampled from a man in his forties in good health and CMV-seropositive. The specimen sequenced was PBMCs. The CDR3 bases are TGCGCCAGCAGCTTGGGGGGGCCCCAAGAGACCCAGTACTTC. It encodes CASSLGGPQETQYF.